The clone carrying this TCR beta chain has only one observation. Its antigen is unidentified. This specimen comes from a study of T cell responses to AZD1222 COVID-19 vaccine. This CDR3 comprises 13 residues. Germline V gene lookup returns CDR1 MNHEY and CDR2 SMNVEV (reference sequence). Trimming left V 8 bases short and J 3 bases short, with 11 bases between. Study-wide findings and caveats: Possibly, clonal diversity was underestimated; donors were largely white British and included more females.

The assay was immunoSEQ multiplex PCR, and TCRdb's table has in-frame clones only and misses some. The sample has roughly 140,000 clones, 80% to 90% seen once. Sample: peripheral blood, taken 28 days after the second AZD1222 dose. This sequence originates from an adult who received the AZD1222 COVID-19 vaccine. The chain is built from TRBV27 and TRBJ2-1; D gene ambiguous. The CDR3 sequence: CASLPSIYNEQFF. DNA of the CDR3: TGTGCCAGCCTACCATCGATCTACAATGAGCAGTTCTTC.